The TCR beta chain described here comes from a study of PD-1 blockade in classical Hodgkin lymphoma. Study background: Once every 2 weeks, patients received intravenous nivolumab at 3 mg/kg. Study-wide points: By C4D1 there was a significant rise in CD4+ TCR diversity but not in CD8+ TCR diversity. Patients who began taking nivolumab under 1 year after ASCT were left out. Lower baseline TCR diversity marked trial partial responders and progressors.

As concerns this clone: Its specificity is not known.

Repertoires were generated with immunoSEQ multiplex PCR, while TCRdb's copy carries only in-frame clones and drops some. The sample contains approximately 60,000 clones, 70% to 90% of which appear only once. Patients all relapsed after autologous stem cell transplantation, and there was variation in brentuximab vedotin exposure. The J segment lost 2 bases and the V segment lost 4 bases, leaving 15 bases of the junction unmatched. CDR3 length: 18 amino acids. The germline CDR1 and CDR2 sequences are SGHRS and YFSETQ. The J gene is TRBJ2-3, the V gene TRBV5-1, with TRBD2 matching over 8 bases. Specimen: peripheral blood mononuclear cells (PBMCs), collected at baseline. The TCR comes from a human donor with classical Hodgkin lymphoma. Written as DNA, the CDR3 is TGCGCCAGCAGCGGCGCTCGAACTAGCGGAGCTAACACAGATACGCAGTATTTT. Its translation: CASSGARTSGANTDTQYF.